This entry lists 22 T cell receptor beta chains sequenced from one sample in a study of shared clonotypes between healthy human individuals. Profiling relied on immunoSEQ multiplex PCR, and the TCRdb table lists in-frame clones only, not all of them. This repertoire shows 2 million to 2.5 million clones, just over 90% found once; its top ten account for around 1.7%. CD45RO-negative, CCR7-selected cells formed the naive CD8 fraction, which excluded terminally differentiated effector memory CD45RA+ cells. Input material: naive CD8+ T cells from PBMCs. The receptors originated from a man between 18 and 35 years old in good health. Some clones in this sample may be carry-over from other donors' samples.

V is TRBV29-1 and J is TRBJ2-1; 10 nucleotides align to TRBD2. Germline V gene data show CDR1 as SQVTM and CDR2 as ANQGSEA. J lost 4 bases, V lost 3 bases, and 9 bases had no gene match. This CDR3 region has 16 residues. The CDR3 nucleotides read TGCAGCGTTGAGGGGGCTAGCGGGAGATATTACAATGAGCAGTTCTTC. Its translation is CSVEGASGRYYNEQFF.

J is TRBJ2-2 and V is TRBV6-5; TRBD1 might be the D (6 bases). The V gene's germline CDR1 is MNHEY and CDR2 SVGAGI. The CDR3 has 14 amino acids. V was clipped by 8 bases and J by 1 base, with 11 bases between them. The CDR3 region has the DNA TGTGCCAGCCGTACAGGGTGGAACACCGGGGAGCTGTTTTTT. Amino acids: CASRTGWNTGELFF.

This chain connects TRBV19 to TRBJ2-3, with D unresolved. Trimming pared 2 bases from V and 4 bases from J, leaving 13 bases between. Germline V gene data show CDR1 as LNHDA and CDR2 as SQIVND (reference sequence). CDR3 length equals 15 residues. CDR3 sequence reads: CASSITSHRADTQYF. DNA of the CDR3: TGTGCCAGTAGTATAACCAGTCATAGGGCAGATACGCAGTATTTT.

The gene calls are TRBV27 and TRBJ1-2, with D unresolved. This CDR3 spans 12 amino acids. The V end lost 3 bases, the J end lost 4 bases, and 6 bases lay between the germline ends. Germline-derived CDR1 and CDR2 are MNHEY and SMNVEV (reference sequence). CDR3 residues: CASSFGSYGYTF. The CDR3 DNA reads as TGTGCCAGCAGTTTTGGCAGCTATGGCTACACCTTC.

The CDR3 DNA is TGTGCCAGCAGCTTAGGCCAACCGGGACTAGGGTCTGGCGGGGAGCTGTTTTTT. Protein: CASSLGQPGLGSGGELFF. The J gene is TRBJ2-2, the V gene TRBV7-9, with 8 bases identical to TRBD2. Per germline, CDR1 SEHNR and CDR2 FQNEAQ (reference sequence). The V gene end was trimmed by 1 base and the J gene end by 7 bases; junction bases not matched to a gene: 14. The CDR3 extends over 18 amino acids.

The rearrangement links TRBV4-1 to TRBJ2-1, with D unclear. V shed 0 bases and J shed 7 bases, with 13 bases lying between them. Per the germline V gene, CDR1 is MGHRA and CDR2 is YSYEKL. This CDR3 has 15 residues. Here the CDR3 reads CASSQDIGQSNEQFF. CDR3 DNA sequence: TGCGCCAGCAGCCAAGACATTGGGCAGTCGAATGAGCAGTTCTTC.

The V gene is TRBV29-1, the J gene TRBJ1-1; D unclear. The CDR3 is 12 amino acids. V was pared by 4 bases and J by 1 base, with 7 bases between. Germline V gene data show CDR1 as SQVTM and CDR2 as ANQGSEA. The CDR3 DNA reads as TGCAGCGTTGTTGTCTGGAACACTGAAGCTTTCTTT. Translating gives CSVVVWNTEAFF.

V is TRBV4-1 and J is TRBJ2-7, with a weak D call TRBD2 (6 bases). V was shortened by 0 bases and J by 5 bases, with 17 bases between the two germline ends. This CDR3 is 16 amino acids long. The V gene's germline CDR1 is MGHRA and CDR2 YSYEKL. Here the CDR3 DNA reads TGCGCCAGCAGCCAAGATATAGCAGGAGGGTCCCACGAGCAGTACTTC. Encoded protein: CASSQDIAGGSHEQYF.

The chain recombines TRBV19 with TRBJ2-2, with 9 bases matching TRBD2. The J segment lost 3 bases and the V segment lost 7 bases, leaving 9 bases of the junction unmatched. Per germline, CDR1 LNHDA and CDR2 SQIVND (reference sequence). CDR3 size: 16 residues. As DNA, the CDR3 is TGTGCCAGTACATCCCGTGGCGGGAGGGACACCGGGGAGCTGTTTTTT. Its protein product is CASTSRGGRDTGELFF.

The rearrangement uses TRBV7-2 and TRBJ2-7; TRBD1 or TRBD2 may be the D gene (6 bases each). V was cut by 1 base and J by 0 bases, with 16 bases left in between. This CDR3 spans 17 amino acids. Germline V CDR1 and CDR2: SGHTA, FQGNSA. The CDR3 DNA follows: TGTGCCAGCAGCTTAGGACCGGGGGCATGGAGCTCCTACGAGCAGTACTTC. Protein sequence: CASSLGPGAWSSYEQYF.

The gene calls are TRBV5-5 and TRBJ1-5; 8 nucleotides match TRBD1. J gave up 5 bases and V 0 bases, and 4 bases lay outside the gene matches. The CDR3 length is 15 residues. Germline loops: CDR1 SGHKS, CDR2 YYEKEE (reference sequence). The CDR3 DNA sequence: TGTGCCAGCAGCTTGGTAGGACAGGGATATCAGCCCCAGCATTTT. Translation gives CASSLVGQGYQPQHF.

The chain couples TRBV10-1 to TRBJ2-3; tentative D call: TRBD2 (6 bases). Trimming shortened V by 3 bases and J by 6 bases, and 13 bases separated the two germline ends. Germline CDR1 and CDR2: WNHNN and SYGVQD (reference sequence). The CDR3 has 14 residues. The chain's CDR3 is CASSDGGSGDTQYF. Here the CDR3 DNA reads TGCGCCAGCAGTGATGGGGGGTCGGGGGATACGCAGTATTTT.

V is TRBV7-7 and J is TRBJ2-3, with D maybe TRBD2 (6 bases). Trimming shortened V by 5 bases and J by 0 bases, and 15 bases separated the two germline ends. This CDR3 has 16 amino acids. The germline V gene encodes CDR1 SSHAT and CDR2 FNYEAQ (reference sequence). The CDR3 sequence: CASSPGLSTSTDTQYF. The CDR3 bases are TGTGCCAGCAGCCCGGGACTGTCGACTAGCACAGATACGCAGTATTTT. Using reference TRBV7-7 and TRBJ2-3 for the parts outside the CDR3, the full variable domain is GAGVSQSPRYKVTKRGQDVTLRCDPISSHATLYWYQQALGQGPEFLTYFNYEAQPDKSGLPSDRFSAERPEGSISTLTIQRTEQRDSAMYRCASSPGLSTSTDTQYFGPGTRLTVL.

In nucleotides, the CDR3 is TGTGCCAGCAGTGTGACAGGACCAACCTACGAGCAGTACTTC. It codes for CASSVTGPTYEQYF. The chain couples TRBV6-1 to TRBJ2-7; tentative D call: TRBD1 (6 bases). Between the trimmed V and J ends, which lost 4 bases and 2 bases, there was a span of 12 bases. The germline V gene encodes CDR1 MNHNS and CDR2 SASEGT. The CDR3 runs to 14 residues.

Here the CDR3 DNA reads TGCGCCAGCAGCCCGTCCACAGGGGACACTGAAGCTTTCTTT. Protein: CASSPSTGDTEAFF. This chain connects TRBV5-1 to TRBJ1-1; 7 bases map to TRBD1. The germline V gene has CDR1 SGHRS and CDR2 YFSETQ. CDR3 length equals 14 residues. V lost 4 bases and J lost 3; bases outside the gene matches: 6.

The chain couples TRBV7-9 to TRBJ2-6; no firm D call. V lost 6 bases and J lost 1, with 10 bases in between. Germline loops: CDR1 SEHNR, CDR2 FQNEAQ (reference sequence). This CDR3 spans 15 amino acids. CDR3 sequence (DNA): TGTGCCAGCAGGAATGAAAGATCTGGGGCCAACGTCCTGACTTTC. This codes for CASRNERSGANVLTF.

The V and J genes are TRBV27 and TRBJ2-7; D is possibly TRBD1 (5 bases). This CDR3 spans 13 amino acids. V was trimmed by 3 bases and J by 3 bases, leaving 9 bases between them. In germline, CDR1 is MNHEY, CDR2 SMNVEV (reference sequence). CDR3 sequence reads: CASSLDMGYEQYF. In DNA form, the CDR3 reads TGTGCCAGCAGTTTGGACATGGGCTACGAGCAGTACTTC.

CDR3 DNA: TGTGCCAGCAGCCCCCTCGGAGGTTTGGGTTCGGATGAGCAGTTCTTC. Translating it yields CASSPLGGLGSDEQFF. The chain combines TRBV7-3 with TRBJ2-1, with D maybe TRBD2 (5 bases). This CDR3 is built from 16 residues. V lost 5 bases and J 8 bases, leaving 22 bases between the germline ends. Germline CDR1 and CDR2: SGHTA and FQGTGA.

The chain uses TRBV5-4 and TRBJ2-5, with a possible D match to TRBD2 (6 bases). The CDR3 is made up of 15 amino acids. The V gene lost 4 bases and the J gene lost 0 bases, with 13 bases spanning the gap. Germline-derived CDR1 and CDR2 are SGHNT and YYREEE (reference sequence). The CDR3 bases are TGTGCCAGCAGCGATGGAGGGCCAAACCAAGAGACCCAGTACTTC. Encoded protein: CASSDGGPNQETQYF.

The chain combines TRBV4-2 with TRBJ2-7, with D possibly matching TRBD2 (6 bases). The CDR3 contains 15 residues. Germline CDR1 LGHNA, CDR2 YNFKEQ. Trimming stripped 4 bases from V and 0 bases from J, with 13 bases between. The CDR3 loop is CASSPGASASYEQYF. The CDR3 DNA follows: TGTGCCAGCAGCCCTGGGGCTAGCGCCTCCTACGAGCAGTACTTC.

The chain links TRBV27 to TRBJ2-5, with D maybe TRBD1 (5 bases). The CDR3 extends over 15 amino acids. From germline, CDR1 is MNHEY and CDR2 SMNVEV (reference sequence). V lost 2 bases and J 4 bases, leaving 14 bases between the germline ends. Here the CDR3 DNA reads TGTGCCAGCAGTTTAATGCCCCAGGGTCGAGAGACCCAGTACTTC. As protein: CASSLMPQGRETQYF.

The chain recombines TRBV27 with TRBJ2-3; 8 positions agree with TRBD1. Germline CDR1 reads MNHEY; CDR2 reads SMNVEV (reference sequence). CDR3 length: 16 residues. After removal of 5 bases from V and 4 bases from J, the junction contained 11 bases not matched to a gene. CDR3 sequence: CASSTPTGGAADTQYF. In DNA form, the CDR3 reads TGTGCCAGCAGTACCCCCACAGGGGGTGCGGCAGATACGCAGTATTTT.